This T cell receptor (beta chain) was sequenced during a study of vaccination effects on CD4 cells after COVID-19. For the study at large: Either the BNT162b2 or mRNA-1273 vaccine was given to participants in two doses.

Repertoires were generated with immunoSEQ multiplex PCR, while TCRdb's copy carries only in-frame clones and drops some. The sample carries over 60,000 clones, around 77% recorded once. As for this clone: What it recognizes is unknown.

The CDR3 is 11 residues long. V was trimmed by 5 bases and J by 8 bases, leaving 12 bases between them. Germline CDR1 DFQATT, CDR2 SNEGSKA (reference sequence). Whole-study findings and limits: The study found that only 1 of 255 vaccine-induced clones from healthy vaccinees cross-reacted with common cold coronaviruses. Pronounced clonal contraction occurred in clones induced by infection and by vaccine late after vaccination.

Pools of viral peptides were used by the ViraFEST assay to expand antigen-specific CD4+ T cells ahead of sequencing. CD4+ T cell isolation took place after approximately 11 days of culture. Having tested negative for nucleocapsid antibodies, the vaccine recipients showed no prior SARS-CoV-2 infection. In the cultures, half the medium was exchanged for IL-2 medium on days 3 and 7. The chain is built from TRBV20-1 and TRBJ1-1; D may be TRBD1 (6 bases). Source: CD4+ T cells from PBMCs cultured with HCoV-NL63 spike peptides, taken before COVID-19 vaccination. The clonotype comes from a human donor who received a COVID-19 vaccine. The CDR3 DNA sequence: TGCAGTGCTGAGGGAGGGACAGAAGCTTTCTTT. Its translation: CSAEGGTEAFF.